Listed here are 21 T cell receptor beta chains from one sample, sequenced in a study of T cells expressing NK-cell markers. TCRdb derives one entry per CDR3 protein from the 5' RACE reads, leaving out DNA. The sample holds approximately 460,000 distinct CDR3 sequences. Material: blood T cells: a sorted CD56 or NKG2C T cell subset, CD4+ or CD8+ T cells, or bulk PBMC T cells (not recorded which). The receptors originated from a woman aged 18-69 years in good health.

This chain connects TRBV12-3 or TRBV12-4 to TRBJ2-5; lacking DNA, the TRBD1 call made by TCRdb goes unchecked. The CDR3 contains 15 residues. The CDR3 sequence is CASSWDPRGQETQYF.

V and J are TRBV5-5 and TRBJ2-5; there is no DNA to check the TCRdb D call of TRBD1. The CDR3 contains 16 residues. Germline V gene data show CDR1 as SGHKS and CDR2 as YYEKEE (reference sequence). CDR3 protein: CASSSNYRTPQETQYF.

J is TRBJ2-1 and V is TRBV3-1; the TCRdb D gene call, TRBD2, has no DNA to confirm it. Germline assignment: CDR1 LGHDT and CDR2 YNNKEL (reference sequence). CDR3 length: 16 amino acids. The CDR3 spells CASSHLTSGRRNEQFF.

The J gene is TRBJ2-2, the V gene TRBV15; TCRdb returns TRBD1, unconfirmable since there is no DNA. CDR1 is LNHNV and CDR2 is YYDKDF in the germline V gene (reference sequence). The CDR3 has 18 residues. CDR3 region: CATSREPESPGNTGELFF.

The genes are TRBV5-1 and TRBJ2-1. The CDR3 covers 14 residues. Germline-derived CDR1 and CDR2 are SGHRS and YFSETQ. The CDR3 is CASKAASTNNEQFF.

V gene TRBV20-1 combines with J gene TRBJ2-2; TCRdb designates TRBD1, a call that cannot be tested without DNA. Germline V lookup: CDR1 DFQATT, CDR2 SNEGSKA (reference sequence). The CDR3 runs to 18 residues. CDR3: CRSPMGGDSVANTGELFF.

The chain combines TRBV6-1 with TRBJ1-5. The length of the CDR3 is 15 residues. Germline CDR1 MNHNS, CDR2 SASEGT. CDR3: CASSPSPEVGQPQHF.

The chain employs TRBV5-8 and TRBJ2-3. Per the germline V gene, CDR1 is SGHTS and CDR2 is YDEGEE. This CDR3 is built from 13 residues. CDR3 protein: CASSLEATDTQYF.

V and J are TRBV6-5 and TRBJ2-7; the D call of TRBD2 rests on TCRdb alone, since no DNA is present to check it. The CDR3 extends over 14 amino acids. CDR1 and CDR2 (germline): MNHEY, SVGAGI. CDR3 sequence: CASSYREGWGEQYF.

This chain connects TRBV7-6 to TRBJ2-3. CDR3 length: 15 residues. Germline V lookup: CDR1 SGHVS, CDR2 FNYEAQ. The CDR3 is CASSLVAEYTDTQYF.

V is TRBV5-5 and J is TRBJ1-3. The CDR3 has 15 residues. Germline lookup yields CDR1 SGHKS and CDR2 YYEKEE (reference sequence). The CDR3 protein is CASSLVGFSGNTIYF.

The V call is TRBV15, the J call TRBJ2-4; as DNA is missing, the TRBD1 call by TCRdb cannot be tested. This CDR3 spans 16 amino acids. Germline assignment: CDR1 LNHNV and CDR2 YYDKDF (reference sequence). Here the CDR3 reads CATSREQGAVKNIQYF.

This chain connects TRBV12-3 or TRBV12-4 to TRBJ2-1; with no DNA, the TCRdb D assignment of TRBD2 cannot be verified. CDR3 length: 13 residues. CDR3 loop: CASSQSGGSEQFF.

The rearrangement links TRBV7-8 to TRBJ1-1. The CDR3 consists of 16 residues. Germline V gene data show CDR1 as SGHVS and CDR2 as FQNEAQ. This chain's CDR3 is CASATVGNSMNTEAFF.

This rearrangement joins TRBV7-2 to TRBJ2-5; TCRdb's D call of TRBD2 is untestable without DNA. Germline values: CDR1 SGHTA, CDR2 FQGNSA. The CDR3 has 17 amino acids. CDR3 region: CASSLNPGTSSRETQYF.

The chain's CDR3 is CASSSPATDTQYF. The chain combines TRBV5-1 with TRBJ2-3. The CDR3 has 13 amino acids. Per germline, CDR1 SGHRS and CDR2 YFSETQ.

This chain uses TRBV5-1 with TRBJ1-2. The CDR3 totals 11 residues. CDR1 is SGHRS, CDR2 YFSETQ, per germline. The CDR3 reads CASSLTSAASF.

The chain carries TRBV20-1 and TRBJ2-7. CDR1 is DFQATT and CDR2 is SNEGSKA in the germline V gene (reference sequence). The length of the CDR3 is 13 residues. The CDR3 protein is CSARVTSTYEQYF.

The J gene is TRBJ1-1, the V gene TRBV7-9; with no DNA, the TCRdb D assignment of TRBD1 cannot be verified. CDR3 length equals 17 residues. Per the germline V gene, CDR1 is SEHNR and CDR2 is FQNEAQ (reference sequence). This CDR3 is CASSQVGTGGLDTEAFF.

This chain's CDR3 is CASSPGLEAGELFF. The gene calls are TRBV6-1 and TRBJ2-2; TCRdb indicates TRBD2, and absent DNA this call remains unverified. Germline CDR1 MNHNS, CDR2 SASEGT. The CDR3 length is 14 residues.

The chain links TRBV11-2 to TRBJ2-1; TCRdb picks TRBD2, but there is no DNA to check that call. The CDR3 covers 15 residues. Germline V gene lookup returns CDR1 SGHAT and CDR2 FQNNGV. The CDR3: CASSFSSGAYNEQFF. The full variable domain, with the rest looked up from reference TRBV11-2 and TRBJ2-1, is EAGVAQSPRYKIIEKRQSVAFWCNPISGHATLYWYQQILGQGPKLLIQFQNNGVVDDSQLPKDRFSAERLKGVDSTLKIQPAKLEDSAVYLCASSFSSGAYNEQFFGPGTRLTVL.